This T cell receptor beta chain was identified in a study of CXCR3-negative and CXCR3-positive naive CD8 T cells. The study, taken as a whole, reports: Comparably high diversity marked both naive subsets, whereas memory CD8+ cells had much lower diversity.

The CDR3 is 12 residues long. Libraries were UMI-labeled 5' RACE TRB cDNA. Using the 5' RACE reads, TCRdb records one entry per CDR3 protein without DNA. This sample's table reports about 120,000 distinct CDR3 sequences. Investigators sorted each CD8+ T cell subset in triplicate, taking 300,000 to 350,000 cells each time. The CD45RO-CCR7+CD27+CD95- phenotype denoted naive CD8+ T cells. For this clonotype: The antigen is undetermined.

This clonotype was obtained from a human donor in good health. Some clones in this sample may be carry-over from other donors' samples. The sequenced sample consisted of naive CXCR3- CD8+ T cells from blood. Subset indicated: CD45RO-CCR7+CD27+CD95- naive CD8+ T cells lacking CXCR3 (TNR3-). J is TRBJ1-5 and V is TRBV21-1. TRBV21-1 is a known pseudogene. CDR3 loop: CASSKINQPQHF.